Below, one T cell receptor (beta chain) is given with its context. Its specificity is unknown. The time point was: patch test 1, 2 weeks after DPC sensitization. Treatment reported: therapeutic diphenylcyclopropenone sensitization with weekly scalp DPC. This entry belongs to a study of human T cells and chemical hapten exposure. Study-level information: Patients were mainly female, each with alopecia areata, totalis or universalis.

The library labeled individual cDNA molecules by adding unique molecular identifiers to them. TCRdb itself ran the RACE reads through MiXCR, one entry per CDR3 protein. In the table there are approximately 79,000 distinct CDR3 sequences, about a tenth of which are singletons. V was pared by 10 bases and J by 1 base, with 10 bases between. CDR1 MDHEN and CDR2 SYDVKM come from the germline V gene. The CDR3 is made up of 13 amino acids. Findings of the study overall: TCRs at high frequency, those above 1 in 1000, did not change with DPC sensitization.

The V gene is TRBV28, the J gene TRBJ2-2; D is undetermined. This clonotype was sampled from a woman in her 50s with alopecia areata. Some clones in this sample may be carry-over from other donors' samples. The sample consisted of whole blood, taken in connection with sensitization to the hapten diphenylcyclopropenone (DPC). CDR3 nucleotide sequence: TGTGCCACCCCACGAGGGAACACCGGGGAGCTGTTTTTT. Protein: CATPRGNTGELFF.